This is a list of T cell receptor beta chains from one sample in a study of response to subunit inactivated influenza vaccine. Each CDR3 protein gets one entry after TCRdb re-called the RT-PCR reads with MiXCR. The sample records roughly 760,000 distinct CDR3 sequences, around 20% being singletons. This sample comprised PBMCs from blood, obtained 5 to 6 days after vaccination. These receptors originate from a man aged 50 to 59 who received an inactivated influenza vaccine. Both conserved end residues are part of each CDR3. D genes are given only for firm matches. Not all rows give a size; the values are once, few, many and, for expanded clones, a class.

j_call,d_call,clone_size,cdr3_length,v_call,cdr3_aa,cdr3_nt
TRBJ2-1,.,few,14,TRBV14,CASSQVIGYNEQFF,TGTGCCAGCAGCCAAGTAATAGGTTACAATGAGCAGTTCTTC
TRBJ2-7,.,.,16,TRBV19,CASSISSGQPIYEQYF,TGTGCCAGTAGTATCTCTTCCGGACAGCCCATCTACGAGCAGTACTTC
TRBJ1-5,.,.,16,TRBV19,CASSINKGRGNQPQHF,TGTGCCAGTAGTATTAATAAGGGGAGGGGCAATCAGCCCCAGCATTTT
TRBJ2-1,TRBD2,.,16,TRBV4-2,CASSQDHLAGVNEQFF,TGTGCCAGCAGCCAAGATCACCTAGCGGGAGTTAATGAGCAGTTCTTC
TRBJ2-4,.,.,14,TRBV7-2,CASSSNRVGNIQYF,TGTGCCAGCAGCTCCAACCGGGTGGGAAACATTCAGTACTTC
TRBJ2-7,.,.,15,TRBV20-1,CSALHPPGPAIEQYF,TGCAGTGCTCTCCACCCCCCGGGACCAGCGATCGAGCAGTACTTC
TRBJ2-7,.,.,13,TRBV20-1,CSAIGGTSVEQYF,TGCAGTGCAATCGGCGGGACCAGCGTCGAGCAGTACTTC
TRBJ2-1,TRBD2,.,16,TRBV29-1,CSVISSSGGAYNEQFF,TGCAGCGTTATCTCCTCTAGCGGAGGGGCCTACAATGAGCAGTTCTTC
TRBJ2-7,.,.,15,TRBV5-1,CASSSSGARIYEQYF,TGCGCCAGCAGCTCCTCAGGGGCAAGAATCTACGAGCAGTACTTC
TRBJ2-5,TRBD2,.,19,TRBV11-1,CASSSHLAGGPPTQETQYF,TGTGCCAGCAGCTCCCACCTAGCGGGAGGGCCTCCCACCCAAGAGACCCAGTACTTC
TRBJ2-3,.,.,14,TRBV5-1,CASSPPDVSDTQYF,TGCGCCAGCAGCCCACCGGACGTTTCAGATACGCAGTATTTT
TRBJ2-5,.,.,13,TRBV12-3/TRBV12-4,CASSLDMRETQYF,TGTGCCAGCAGTTTAGACATGCGGGAGACCCAGTACTTC
TRBJ2-1,TRBD2,once,13,TRBV10-2,CASAGGPRYEQFF,TGCGCCAGCGCGGGAGGGCCGAGGTATGAGCAGTTCTTC
TRBJ1-1,.,few,13,TRBV27,CASQLGPYTEAFF,TGTGCCAGCCAACTCGGCCCGTACACTGAAGCTTTCTTT
TRBJ2-3,.,few,15,TRBV27,CASSLYGTRTDTQYF,TGTGCCAGCAGTTTATACGGGACCCGCACAGATACGCAGTATTTT
TRBJ2-7,.,.,15,TRBV4-1,CASSQGTGKSSEQYF,TGCGCCAGCAGCCAAGGCACAGGGAAATCCTCCGAGCAGTACTTC
TRBJ2-1,.,many,14,TRBV29-1,CSVYRQGGHNEQFF,TGCAGCGTCTACCGGCAGGGTGGGCACAATGAGCAGTTCTTC
TRBJ2-1,TRBD2,.,14,TRBV12-3/TRBV12-4,CASSSSGGTNEQFF,TGTGCCAGCAGTTCTAGCGGGGGGACTAATGAGCAGTTCTTC
TRBJ2-7,.,once,16,TRBV6-1,CASSKYIYSGSYEQYF,TGTGCCAGCAGTAAATACATTTACTCAGGGTCTTACGAGCAGTACTTC
TRBJ1-2,.,.,12,TRBV3-1,CASSPRSGGYTF,TGTGCCAGCAGCCCCCGGAGCGGTGGCTACACCTTC
TRBJ2-7,TRBD2,.,15,TRBV5-1,CASSLTSGGQGEQYF,TGCGCCAGCAGCTTAACTAGCGGGGGCCAAGGCGAGCAGTACTTC
TRBJ2-3,.,.,17,TRBV20-1,CSARDFEGLGGTDTQYF,TGCAGTGCTAGAGATTTCGAGGGGCTAGGTGGCACAGATACGCAGTATTTT
TRBJ2-5,.,few,15,TRBV20-1,CSASADLVARETQYF,TGCAGTGCTAGTGCGGATCTAGTGGCCAGGGAGACCCAGTACTTC
TRBJ1-1,.,.,13,TRBV6-2/TRBV6-3,CASSYKGSSEAFF,TGTGCCAGCAGTTACAAGGGGTCTTCCGAAGCTTTCTTT
TRBJ2-2,.,few,17,TRBV27,CASSPLYAVTNTGELFF,TGTGCCAGCAGTCCCCTATATGCGGTTACGAACACCGGGGAGCTGTTTTTT
TRBJ2-3,.,few,13,TRBV5-1,CASTRSDTDTQYF,TGCGCCAGCACCCGGAGCGACACAGATACGCAGTATTTT
TRBJ1-2,.,few,15,TRBV7-9,CASSLSGLRVYGYTF,TGTGCCAGCAGCTTGTCGGGACTCAGGGTCTATGGCTACACCTTC
TRBJ1-1,.,many,12,TRBV29-1,CSAIQGDTEAFF,TGCAGCGCGATACAGGGAGACACTGAAGCTTTCTTT
TRBJ2-2,.,.,15,TRBV5-1,CASSLSLEMNGELFF,TGCGCCAGCAGCTTGTCCCTGGAAATGAACGGGGAGCTGTTTTTT
TRBJ1-2,TRBD1,.,15,TRBV5-5,CASSLSGGLNYGYTF,TGTGCCAGCAGCTTGTCAGGGGGCCTTAACTATGGCTACACCTTC
TRBJ1-1,.,.,11,TRBV20-1,CSARFDTEAFF,TGCAGTGCTAGGTTTGACACTGAAGCTTTCTTT